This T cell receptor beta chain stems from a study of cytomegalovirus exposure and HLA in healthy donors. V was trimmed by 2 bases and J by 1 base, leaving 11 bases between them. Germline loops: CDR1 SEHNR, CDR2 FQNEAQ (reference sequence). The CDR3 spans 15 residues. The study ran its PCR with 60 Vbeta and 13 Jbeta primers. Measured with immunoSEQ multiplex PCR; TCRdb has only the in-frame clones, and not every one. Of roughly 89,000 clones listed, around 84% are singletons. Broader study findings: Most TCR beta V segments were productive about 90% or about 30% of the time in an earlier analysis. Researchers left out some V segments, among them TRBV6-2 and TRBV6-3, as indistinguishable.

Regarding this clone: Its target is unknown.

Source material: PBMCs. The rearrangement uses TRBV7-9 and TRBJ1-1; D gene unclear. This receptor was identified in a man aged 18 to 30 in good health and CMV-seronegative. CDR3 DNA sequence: TGTGCCAGCAGCTTATTTCTCGGAGAGAACACTGAAGCTTTCTTT. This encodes CASSLFLGENTEAFF.